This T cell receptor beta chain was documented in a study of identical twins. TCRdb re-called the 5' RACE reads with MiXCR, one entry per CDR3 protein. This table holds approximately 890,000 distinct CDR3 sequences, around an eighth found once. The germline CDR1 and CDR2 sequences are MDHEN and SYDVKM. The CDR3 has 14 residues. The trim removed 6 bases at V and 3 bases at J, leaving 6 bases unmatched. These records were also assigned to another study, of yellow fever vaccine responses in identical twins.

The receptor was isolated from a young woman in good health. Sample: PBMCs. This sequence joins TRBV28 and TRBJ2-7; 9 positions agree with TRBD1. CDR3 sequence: CASRVSTGGYEQYF. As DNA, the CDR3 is TGTGCCAGCAGGGTTTCGACAGGGGGCTACGAGCAGTACTTC.